The text below deals with one T cell receptor (beta chain). Living in under 30 US areas, the participants were between 18 and 89 years of age. TCRdb's table, derived via immunoSEQ multiplex PCR, lists solely in-frame clones and lacks some. This table holds some 260,000 clones, about 90% found once. This record comes from a study of blood T cell repertoires in COVID-19. The sample taken for sequencing was PBMCs or T cells enriched from blood (not recorded which). The clonotype originates from a woman between 25 and 40 years old with acute COVID-19.

CDR3 DNA sequence: TGTGCCAGCAGTGAATATCCGGTAGCGGGGGCCACAGATACGCAGTATTTT. This encodes CASSEYPVAGATDTQYF. J is TRBJ2-3 and V is TRBV25-1, with 9 bases fitting TRBD2. The CDR3 spans 17 residues. After removal of 0 bases from V and 2 bases from J, the junction contained 6 bases not matched to a gene. The germline V gene has CDR1 MGHDK and CDR2 SYGVNS.